The rows below give T cell receptor beta chains drawn from one sample of a study of shared clonotypes between healthy human individuals. Sequenced by immunoSEQ multiplex PCR; TCRdb stores in-frame clones only, minus some. The sample includes about 1.1 million clones, roughly 77% of them seen just once. Input material: memory CD4+ T cells from PBMCs. These TCRs come from a man between 18 and 29 years old in good health. Some clones in this sample may be carry-over from other donors' samples. CDR3s include the opening cysteine and the closing phenylalanine or tryptophan. A D gene is named only where the DNA matches it firmly. Where a row states a size, it is once, few, many or the class of an expanded clone; other rows omit it.

d_gene,abundance,v_gene,j_gene,CDR3aa,CDR3nt
-,-,TRBV18,TRBJ2-1,CASSPPRGYGNEQFF,TGTGCCAGCTCACCACCACGGGGGTACGGCAATGAGCAGTTCTTC
-,-,TRBV25-1,TRBJ2-1,CASSVVGSSYNEQFF,TGTGCCAGCAGTGTAGTCGGGAGCTCCTACAATGAGCAGTTCTTC
-,-,TRBV7-8,TRBJ2-2,CASSLVRTGELFF,TGTGCCAGTAGCTTAGTTCGCACCGGGGAGCTGTTTTTT
-,-,TRBV2,TRBJ2-1,CASSDGGGIGEQFF,TGTGCCAGCAGTGACGGTGGGGGGATCGGTGAGCAGTTCTTC
-,-,TRBV28,TRBJ2-7,CASSSWDKTYEQYF,TGTGCCAGCAGTTCCTGGGACAAAACCTACGAGCAGTACTTC
TRBD1,-,TRBV5-1,TRBJ1-4,CASSPGQGAGNEKLFF,TGCGCCAGCAGCCCGGGACAGGGGGCCGGGAATGAAAAACTGTTTTTT
TRBD1,-,TRBV7-9,TRBJ2-1,CASTGGYNEQFF,TGTGCCAGTACAGGGGGCTACAATGAGCAGTTCTTC
-,few,TRBV11-2,TRBJ2-5,CASSSPVGETQYF,TGTGCCAGCAGCTCCCCCGTCGGAGAGACCCAGTACTTC
-,-,TRBV21-1,TRBJ1-1,CASSAQTKTMSEAFF,TGTGCCAGCAGCGCTCAGACCAAGACGATGAGTGAAGCTTTCTTT
-,-,TRBV5-6,TRBJ2-3,CASSQGTGGSTDTQYF,TGTGCCAGCAGTCAAGGGACTGGGGGGAGCACAGATACGCAGTATTTT
-,-,TRBV5-4,TRBJ1-2,CASSPAGSFNYGYTF,TGTGCCAGCAGCCCCGCAGGAAGTTTTAACTATGGCTACACCTTC
TRBD1,-,TRBV5-4,TRBJ2-1,CASSHGTVYNEQFF,TGTGCCAGCAGCCACGGGACAGTCTACAATGAGCAGTTCTTC
TRBD1,-,TRBV5-1,TRBJ1-5,CASSPDRGDQPQHF,TGCGCCAGCAGCCCCGACAGGGGGGATCAGCCCCAGCATTTT
TRBD1,few,TRBV28,TRBJ2-7,CASTHDRVSYEQYF,TGTGCCAGCACCCACGACAGGGTATCCTACGAGCAGTACTTC
-,-,TRBV6-6,TRBJ2-7,CASSYSQGEQYF,TGTGCCAGCAGTTACTCCCAGGGAGAGCAGTACTTC
-,-,TRBV10-2,TRBJ2-3,CASRSTGRASTDTQYF,TGCGCCAGCAGGTCAACGGGGCGGGCTAGCACAGATACGCAGTATTTT
-,-,TRBV7-9,TRBJ2-7,CASSYTGYDEQYF,TGTGCCAGCAGTTACACAGGGTACGACGAGCAGTACTTC
-,-,TRBV29-1,TRBJ1-2,CSVAGRVGNYGYTF,TGCAGCGTTGCTGGCAGGGTAGGGAACTATGGCTACACCTTC
-,-,TRBV4-3,TRBJ1-1,CASSQWGDIGAFF,TGCGCCAGCAGCCAATGGGGGGATATCGGAGCTTTCTTT
TRBD2,-,TRBV5-1,TRBJ2-3,CASSLGLAGGPGDTQYF,TGCGCCAGCAGCTTGGGACTAGCGGGAGGGCCGGGGGATACGCAGTATTTT
TRBD1,-,TRBV5-1,TRBJ2-1,CASWEGQGQRAEQFF,TGCGCCAGCTGGGAAGGACAGGGGCAGAGGGCTGAGCAGTTCTTC
TRBD1,-,TRBV2,TRBJ2-5,CASSEGPGGRETQYF,TGTGCCAGCAGTGAGGGGCCAGGGGGCAGGGAGACCCAGTACTTC
-,-,TRBV2,TRBJ1-1,CASSADMNTEAFF,TGTGCCAGCAGTGCTGACATGAACACTGAAGCTTTCTTT
-,-,TRBV28,TRBJ2-2,CASSRRRPNTGELFF,TGTGCCAGTTCTCGCCGCAGACCTAACACCGGGGAGCTGTTTTTT
-,-,TRBV2,TRBJ2-5,CASFYRLTQYF,TGTGCCAGCTTCTACAGGTTGACCCAGTACTTC
-,-,TRBV7-6,TRBJ2-1,CASSLGAGRSYNEQFF,TGTGCCAGCAGCTTAGGGGCAGGGAGGTCGTACAATGAGCAGTTCTTC
TRBD1,few,TRBV5-4,TRBJ1-2,CASSYGQGASGYTF,TGTGCCAGCAGCTACGGACAGGGGGCTAGTGGCTACACCTTC
TRBD1,-,TRBV10-3,TRBJ2-2,CAINRRTGANTGELFF,TGTGCCATCAACCGAAGGACAGGGGCGAACACCGGGGAGCTGTTTTTT
-,few,TRBV7-3,TRBJ1-5,CASSLEVGQPQHF,TGTGCCAGCAGCTTAGAGGTGGGTCAGCCCCAGCATTTT
-,-,TRBV2,TRBJ2-2,CATRRDLTPGELFF,TGTGCCACCAGACGGGACCTAACTCCCGGGGAGCTGTTTTTT